A selection of T cell receptor beta chains follows, all from one sample in a study of cytomegalovirus exposure and HLA in healthy donors. Produced via immunoSEQ multiplex PCR; TCRdb's table is partial and in-frame only. The repertoire consists of under 150,000 clones, with more than 85% occurring once and the leading ten covering approximately 10%. Sequenced sample: PBMCs. These receptors were obtained from a man aged 18 to 30 in good health and CMV-seropositive. CDR3s include the opening cysteine and the closing phenylalanine or tryptophan. Fields, in order: V gene, clone size, J gene, D gene, CDR3 DNA, CDR3 protein. D genes are given only for firm matches. Only some rows state a clone size, as once, few, many or a class for expanded clones.

>TRBV30|NA|TRBJ2-7|NA
TGTGCCTGGAGTAGGCGGAGCTCCTACGAGCAGTACTTC
CAWSRRSSYEQYF
>TRBV10-3|once|TRBJ2-1|TRBD1
TGTGCCATCGGCGGGACAGGGGACAATGAGCAGTTCTTC
CAIGGTGDNEQFF
>TRBV28|NA|TRBJ2-3|TRBD2
TGTGCCAGCAGTTTGTCTAGCGGGGGGTTCACAGATACGCAGTATTTT
CASSLSSGGFTDTQYF
>TRBV5-4|NA|TRBJ1-4|TRBD1
TGTGCCAGCAGCTCGAGACAGGGGGTAAATGAAAAACTGTTTTTT
CASSSRQGVNEKLFF
>TRBV6-5|NA|TRBJ2-6|NA
TGTGCCAGCAGCCTATTCGGGGCCAACGTCCTGACTTTC
CASSLFGANVLTF
>TRBV14|NA|TRBJ2-5|NA
TGTGCCAGCAGCGGTGGAGGGGCCAGTAAGCAAGAGACCCAGTACTTC
CASSGGGASKQETQYF
>TRBV4-2|NA|TRBJ2-7|NA
TGTGCCAGCAGTCCCGAAGTGCAGGCCCCCTACGAGCAGTACTTC
CASSPEVQAPYEQYF
>TRBV30|NA|TRBJ2-1|TRBD2
TGTGCCTGGCATCCGGGACTAGCGGGGTACAATGAGCAGTTCTTC
CAWHPGLAGYNEQFF
>TRBV2|NA|TRBJ2-1|NA
TGTGCCACCACCCCGAGTCCCTACAATGAGCAGTTCTTC
CATTPSPYNEQFF
>TRBV11-2|NA|TRBJ2-1|NA
TGTGCCAGCAGCTTAGGCCTTATAGCTAGGGGGCAGTTCTTC
CASSLGLIARGQFF
>TRBV5-4|NA|TRBJ2-1|TRBD2
TGTGCCAGCAGCCTCCGACTAGCGGGGGCGGATGAGCAGTTCTTC
CASSLRLAGADEQFF
>TRBV4-2|NA|TRBJ2-3|TRBD1
TGTGCCAGCAGCCAAGCCGGGGACAGGTCGACAGATACGCAGTATTTT
CASSQAGDRSTDTQYF
>TRBV6-1|NA|TRBJ1-1|NA
TGTGCCAGCAGTGAAAGGGGGGGCGTTACTGAAGCTTTCTTT
CASSERGGVTEAFF
>TRBV2|NA|TRBJ2-3|TRBD2
TGTGCCAGCAGATTAGCGGGGGTAAGCACAGATACGCAGTATTTT
CASRLAGVSTDTQYF
>TRBV4-2|NA|TRBJ2-1|TRBD1
TGTGCCAGCAGCCAAGAGGCAGGGGGCATTCATAATGAGCAGTTCTTC
CASSQEAGGIHNEQFF
>TRBV6-1|NA|TRBJ1-5|NA
TGTGCCAGCAGAGCTTATAGCAATCAGCCCCAGCATTTT
CASRAYSNQPQHF
>TRBV4-1|NA|TRBJ1-2|NA
TGCGCCAGCAGCCAAGATTCAGGCTATTATGGCTACACCTTC
CASSQDSGYYGYTF
>TRBV6-5|NA|TRBJ1-2|TRBD1
TGTGCCAGCAGACCTGACAGGGGGGCCTATGGCTACACCTTC
CASRPDRGAYGYTF
>TRBV5-1|NA|TRBJ2-1|NA
TGCGCCAGCAGCTTCTCGACTGGATTAATGGATGAGCAGTTCTTC
CASSFSTGLMDEQFF
>TRBV2|NA|TRBJ1-5|NA
TGTGCCAGCAAGGGCCAGGGCGACAATCAGCCCCAGCATTTT
CASKGQGDNQPQHF
>TRBV11-3|NA|TRBJ2-3|TRBD2
TGTGCCAGCAGCTTAGAGGGCAGCGGGATCCTGGGTCCCACAGATACGCAGTATTTT
CASSLEGSGILGPTDTQYF
>TRBV7-6|NA|TRBJ1-3|TRBD1
TGTGCCAGCAGCAAAGACCCCGGGACAGATGACTACTCTGGAAACACCATATATTTT
CASSKDPGTDDYSGNTIYF
>TRBV29-1|NA|TRBJ1-1|NA
TGCAGCGTTGGCCGAGGTGGCACTGAAGCTTTCTTT
CSVGRGGTEAFF
>TRBV7-7|NA|TRBJ2-7|NA
TGTGCTAGCAGCCCTTTCCTACCGCCGGGGGAGCAGTACTTC
CASSPFLPPGEQYF
>TRBV12-5|NA|TRBJ2-1|NA
TGTGCTAGTGGTTTGGTACGGTTGGATGTGGGTTTCGGGAGCTCCTACAATGAGCAGTTCTTC
CASGLVRLDVGFGSSYNEQFF
>TRBV6-1|NA|TRBJ1-5|NA
TGTGCCAGCAAAACGGTTTATAGCAATCAGCCCCAGCATTTT
CASKTVYSNQPQHF
>TRBV4-2|NA|TRBJ2-3|TRBD2
TGTGCCAGCAGCCAACAGGGCGGGAGGGCATTAGATACGCAGTATTTT
CASSQQGGRALDTQYF
>TRBV23-1|few|TRBJ2-6|TRBD2
TGCGCCAGCAGGCCGAGCGGGGGGCAATCCACCTCTGGGGCCAACGTCCTGACTTTC
CASRPSGGQSTSGANVLTF
>TRBV6-6|NA|TRBJ2-7|TRBD2
TGTGCCAGCAGTTACTCGGGAGGGAGTTCCTACGAGCAGTACTTC
CASSYSGGSSYEQYF
>TRBV27|NA|TRBJ1-4|TRBD1
TGTGCCAGCAGAGAAACAGGGGATGAAAAACTGTTTTTT
CASRETGDEKLFF
>TRBV7-6|NA|TRBJ2-1|NA
TGTGCCAGCAGCTTAGACACCCCCCGCTCCTACAATGAGCAGTTCTTC
CASSLDTPRSYNEQFF
>TRBV6-5|NA|TRBJ1-1|NA
TGTGCCAGCAGGCGACAGGTATTGAACACTGAAGCTTTCTTT
CASRRQVLNTEAFF
>TRBV5-1|NA|TRBJ2-7|TRBD2
TGCGCCAGCAGCTTTAGCGGGAGTAAAAACGAGCAGTACTTC
CASSFSGSKNEQYF
>TRBV6-1|NA|TRBJ1-2|TRBD1
TGTGCCAGTACAGGGGGGCTGCCTAACTATGGCTACACCTTC
CASTGGLPNYGYTF
>TRBV13|NA|TRBJ1-1|NA
TGTGCCAGCAGCTTCCCGGGGGAGGGGGACACTGAAGCTTTCTTT
CASSFPGEGDTEAFF
>TRBV7-9|NA|TRBJ1-4|NA
TGTGCCAGCAGCTTCCACGGGCCCAGGGATGAAAAACTGTTTTTT
CASSFHGPRDEKLFF
>TRBV29-1|NA|TRBJ1-1|NA
TGCAGCGTTAGGGGACAAAAAAGAGGGGGTGAAGCTTTCTTT
CSVRGQKRGGEAFF
>TRBV30|NA|TRBJ2-7|NA
TGTGCCTGGAGCCCCCTGGCGGTTGGCGAGCAGTACTTC
CAWSPLAVGEQYF
>TRBV5-1|NA|TRBJ2-5|TRBD1
TGCGCCAGCAGCTACGGACAGGTCCAAGAGACCCAGTACTTC
CASSYGQVQETQYF
>TRBV2|NA|TRBJ1-2|NA
TGTGCCAGCAGGAGGGGGAAAGAGAATGGCTACACCTTC
CASRRGKENGYTF
>TRBV11-2|NA|TRBJ2-1|TRBD1
TGTGCCAGCAGCTTAGGCTTACAGGGGGGCAATGAGCAGTTCTTC
CASSLGLQGGNEQFF
>TRBV9|NA|TRBJ1-2|TRBD1
TGTGCCAGCAGCGTAGGACAGGGTTCAGGCGGCTACACCTTC
CASSVGQGSGGYTF
>TRBV5-8|NA|TRBJ2-7|NA
TGTGCCAGCAGCTTGGCAACGGGCTCCTACGAGCAGTACTTC
CASSLATGSYEQYF
>TRBV11-2|NA|TRBJ1-1|NA
TGTGCCAGCAGCTTAAGGGGGGGGAACACTGAAGCTTTCTTT
CASSLRGGNTEAFF
>TRBV7-3|NA|TRBJ2-1|NA
TGTGCCAGCAGCGCAGCAGGAAGCTCCTACAATGAGCAGTTCTTC
CASSAAGSSYNEQFF
>TRBV6-5|once|TRBJ1-4|TRBD1
TGTGCCAGCAGTTGGTCGACAGGGGCGCCTGAAAAACTGTTTTTT
CASSWSTGAPEKLFF
>TRBV9|NA|TRBJ1-5|NA
TGTGCCAGCAGCGTCGGGGGGGGCAATCAGCCCCAGCATTTT
CASSVGGGNQPQHF
>TRBV5-1|NA|TRBJ2-1|TRBD1
TGCGCCAGCAGCGACAGGGGGCTAGGGTCGAATGAGCAGTTCTTC
CASSDRGLGSNEQFF
>TRBV18|NA|TRBJ2-3|TRBD2
TGTGCCAGCTCACCAGGTAGCGGGAGCACAGATACGCAGTATTTT
CASSPGSGSTDTQYF
>TRBV5-1|NA|TRBJ2-5|NA
TGCGCCAGCAGCTTGGTTGAGGGAGAGACCCAGTACTTC
CASSLVEGETQYF
>TRBV5-1|NA|TRBJ2-3|TRBD2
TGCGCCAGCAGCTTTAGCGGGAGATCTACAGATACGCAGTATTTT
CASSFSGRSTDTQYF
>TRBV7-2|once|TRBJ1-2|TRBD1
TGTGCCAGCAGCTCTACAGGGGGGAACTATGGCTACACCTTC
CASSSTGGNYGYTF
>TRBV5-6|NA|TRBJ2-7|TRBD1
TGTGCCAGCAGCCATTGGGACAGGGAACTTTACGAGCAGTACTTC
CASSHWDRELYEQYF